This TCR beta chain was identified in a study of PD-L1 blockade in urothelial cancer. V was shortened by 4 bases and J by 2 bases, with 11 bases between the two germline ends. Per germline, CDR1 GTSNPN and CDR2 SVGIG (reference sequence). The CDR3 has 13 residues. Pretreatment and on-treatment blood mononuclear cell samples were taken, totaling between 1 and 8 time points per patient. Synthetically made TCR analog templates were put into each PCR as spikes. TCRdb's copy holds only in-frame clones and misses some; the assay was immunoSEQ multiplex PCR. Among 30,000 to 35,000 clones, 75% to 85% were seen once, and the ten largest hold around 30%.

The source was PBMCs, collected around atezolizumab (anti-PD-L1) treatment. This TCR came from a man in his sixties with urothelial cancer. V and J are TRBV30 and TRBJ2-5; weak D call: TRBD1 (6 bases). The CDR3, as DNA: TGTGCCTGGACACGCGACAGGCAAGAGACCCAGTACTTC. Protein sequence: CAWTRDRQETQYF.